These 18 T cell receptor beta chains came from one sample sequenced in a study of cytomegalovirus exposure and HLA in healthy donors. A multiplex PCR was run with 60 Vbeta primers and 13 Jbeta primers. The repertoire was sequenced with immunoSEQ multiplex PCR; TCRdb's copy has only in-frame clones and lacks some. The sample includes about 120,000 clones, approximately 70% of them seen just once. The sample comprised PBMCs. These receptors were collected from a man aged 30 to 39 in good health and CMV-seropositive.

The chain is built from TRBV20-1 and TRBJ1-1; no firm D call. The CDR3 totals 11 residues. V shed 7 bases and J shed 0 bases, with 6 bases lying between them. Germline V gene lookup returns CDR1 DFQATT and CDR2 SNEGSKA (reference sequence). The CDR3 DNA reads TGCAGTGTGCAGGTGAACACTGAAGCTTTCTTT. Residues: CSVQVNTEAFF.

This sequence joins TRBV29-1 and TRBJ2-1; 7 nucleotides agree with TRBD2. V shed 0 bases and J 6 bases; nucleotides not matched to a gene: 8. The CDR3 has 15 residues. Germline V gene lookup returns CDR1 SQVTM and CDR2 ANQGSEA. The CDR3 is CSVEDPLAAPNEQFF. Written as DNA, the CDR3 is TGCAGCGTTGAAGATCCGCTAGCGGCCCCCAATGAGCAGTTCTTC.

The V gene is TRBV10-2, the J gene TRBJ2-1; 10 positions match TRBD1. V trimming: 6 bases; J trimming: 0 bases; junction bases outside the gene matches: 8. CDR1 is WSHSY, CDR2 SAAADI, per germline. The length of the CDR3 is 17 residues. The CDR3 nucleotides are TGCGCCAGCAGGGGGGACAGGGGAGGAGGCTCCTACAATGAGCAGTTCTTC. Amino acid sequence: CASRGDRGGGSYNEQFF.

In this sample, this clone turned up a few times. The chain carries TRBV27 and TRBJ1-5, with D hard to call. The CDR3 loop spans 14 amino acids. Germline CDR1 MNHEY, CDR2 SMNVEV (reference sequence). V gave up 5 bases and J gave up 6 bases, with 14 bases separating them. This CDR3 reads CASSPPGITQPQHF. CDR3 in DNA: TGTGCCAGCAGTCCCCCCGGGATCACTCAGCCCCAGCATTTT.

The chain combines TRBV7-2 with TRBJ2-7; the match to TRBD2 covers 9 bases. The J segment lost 9 bases and the V segment lost 1 base, leaving 7 bases of the junction unmatched. The CDR3 is 14 residues long. Germline assignment: CDR1 SGHTA and CDR2 FQGNSA. This chain's CDR3 is CASSLETSGLVQYV. The CDR3 DNA reads TGTGCCAGCAGCTTAGAGACTAGCGGCCTAGTGCAGTACGTC.

This clone has a handful of counts. This sequence joins TRBV5-6 and TRBJ2-1; tentatively, D is TRBD2 (6 bases). The germline gives CDR1 SGHDT, CDR2 YYEEEE. The CDR3 runs 15 residues. V gave up 4 bases and J gave up 6 bases, with 17 bases separating them. The CDR3 nucleotides read TGTGCCAGCAGCCATTTACGGGGGAAACCCAATGAGCAGTTCTTC. Its protein is CASSHLRGKPNEQFF.

This clone was detected only a few times. The genes are TRBV29-1 and TRBJ1-1, with 9 bases aligning to TRBD1. CDR3 length equals 16 residues. Looked up from germline, CDR1 is SQVTM and CDR2 is ANQGSEA. V lost 0 bases, J lost 6 bases, and 11 bases stayed unmatched. The CDR3 protein is CSVEDRLGQGLAEAFF. CDR3 DNA: TGCAGCGTTGAAGACCGTTTGGGACAGGGTTTGGCTGAAGCTTTCTTT.

The chain employs TRBV12-5 and TRBJ1-5; D gene unclear. In germline, CDR1 is LGHNT, CDR2 FRNRAP. The V and J ends lost 1 base and 0 bases respectively, with 25 bases between them. The CDR3 has 21 amino acids. Here the CDR3 DNA reads TGTGCTAGTGGTTTGGACTCCTGGACGGTCGGGGATCGTTATAGCAATCAGCCCCAGCATTTT. It is translated as CASGLDSWTVGDRYSNQPQHF. The variable domain in full, completed from reference TRBV12-5 and TRBJ1-5, reads DARVTQTPRHKVTEMGQEVTMRCQPILGHNTVFWYRQTMMQGLELLAYFRNRAPLDDSGMPKDRFSAEMPDATLATLKIQPSEPRDSAVYFCASGLDSWTVGDRYSNQPQHFGDGTRLSIL.

This clone was observed a few times. This chain joins TRBV4-3 and TRBJ1-2; D may be TRBD1 (6 bases). The germline V gene encodes CDR1 LGHNA and CDR2 YSLEER. The length of the CDR3 is 15 residues. V shed 1 base and J shed 2 bases, with 11 bases lying between them. CDR3 coding DNA: TGCGCCAGCAGCCAAGGCCCAACAGGGAACTATGGCTACACCTTC. It specifies CASSQGPTGNYGYTF.

V gene TRBV19 combines with J gene TRBJ2-2, with TRBD1 matching over 7 bases. This CDR3 has 13 amino acids. V lost 5 bases and J lost 6; bases outside the gene matches: 3. The germline V gene encodes CDR1 LNHDA and CDR2 SQIVND (reference sequence). The CDR3 is CASSVTGSGELFF. The CDR3 coding sequence is TGTGCCAGTAGTGTGACAGGGTCCGGGGAGCTGTTTTTT.

The chain employs TRBV19 and TRBJ2-4; the match to TRBD2 covers 8 bases. The CDR3 has 19 residues. With 4 bases clipped from V and 1 base from J, the junction kept 15 bases outside the gene matches. Germline V lookup: CDR1 LNHDA, CDR2 SQIVND (reference sequence). Here the CDR3 reads CASSTLRPLAELAKNIQYF. For the CDR3, the DNA is TGTGCCAGTAGTACCCTCCGGCCACTAGCGGAACTCGCCAAAAACATTCAGTACTTC.

The chain recombines TRBV5-6 with TRBJ1-2; 7 bases fit TRBD1. V lost 0 bases to trimming and J lost 8 bases; unmatched junction nucleotides: 7. This CDR3 is built from 14 residues. CDR1 and CDR2 from the germline V gene are SGHDT and YYEEEE. The CDR3 nucleotides read TGTGCCAGCAGCTTGGTGGTAGGGGGCAAAGGCTACACCTTC. Its protein product is CASSLVVGGKGYTF.

The chain has TRBV30 and TRBJ1-1; D not certain. CDR3 length: 13 residues. The V gene lost 0 bases and the J gene lost 4 bases, with 9 bases spanning the gap. CDR1 is GTSNPN, CDR2 SVGIG, per germline (reference sequence). CDR3 bases: TGTGCCTGGAGTGTAGAGCGGGTCACTGAAGCTTTCTTT. Protein: CAWSVERVTEAFF.

The J gene is TRBJ1-1, the V gene TRBV28; D unresolved. Trimming removed 4 bases at V and 0 bases at J, with 9 bases between. Germline CDR1 is MDHEN and CDR2 is SYDVKM. CDR3 length equals 14 residues. The CDR3 protein is CASSSAGMNTEAFF. The CDR3 DNA follows: TGTGCCAGCAGTTCCGCGGGTATGAACACTGAAGCTTTCTTT.

This clone was seen only a few times. The CDR3 protein is CASSFRADYEQYF. CDR3 DNA: TGTGCCAGCAGTTTCAGGGCCGACTACGAGCAGTACTTC. This sequence joins TRBV27 and TRBJ2-7; a possible D gene is TRBD1 (5 bases). V gave up 3 bases and J gave up 3 bases, with 9 bases separating them. This CDR3 spans 13 amino acids. The germline CDR1 and CDR2 sequences are MNHEY and SMNVEV (reference sequence).

The rearrangement links TRBV30 to TRBJ2-7, with D perhaps matching TRBD1 (6 bases). The V and J ends lost 0 bases and 3 bases respectively, with 9 bases between them. This CDR3 comprises 13 residues. CDR1 is GTSNPN, CDR2 SVGIG, per germline (reference sequence). CDR3 sequence reads: CAWSVQGYYEQYF. CDR3 sequence (DNA): TGTGCCTGGAGTGTACAGGGTTACTACGAGCAGTACTTC. The variable domain in full, with the rest retrieved from reference TRBV30 and TRBJ2-7, is SQTIHQWPATLVQPVGSPLSLECTVEGTSNPNLYWYRQAAGRGLQLLFYSVGIGQISSEVPQNLSASRPQDRQFILSSKKLLLSDSGFYLCAWSVQGYYEQYFGPGTRLTVT.

A single count supports this clone. J is TRBJ1-2 and V is TRBV16, with a weak D call TRBD1 (5 bases). This CDR3 region has 13 residues. Deletions cut 4 bases from V and 4 bases from J, with 10 bases between. CDR1 and CDR2 from the germline V gene are KGHSY and FQNENV. CDR3 sequence: CASSPKTVYGYTF. The DNA for the CDR3 is TGTGCCAGCAGCCCGAAGACAGTCTATGGCTACACCTTC.

A few counts support this clone. The gene calls are TRBV30 and TRBJ1-2, with TRBD1 matching over 7 bases. The CDR3 consists of 19 residues. CDR1 and CDR2 from the germline V gene are GTSNPN and SVGIG (reference sequence). Trimming at V came to 3 bases and at J to 1 base, leaving 20 bases not matched to a gene. The CDR3 here is CAWSGEWSGQIDFNYGYTF. In DNA form, the CDR3 reads TGTGCCTGGAGCGGAGAGTGGTCGGGACAGATCGACTTTAACTATGGCTACACCTTC. Variable domain in full (rest from reference TRBV30 and TRBJ1-2): SQTIHQWPATLVQPVGSPLSLECTVEGTSNPNLYWYRQAAGRGLQLLFYSVGIGQISSEVPQNLSASRPQDRQFILSSKKLLLSDSGFYLCAWSGEWSGQIDFNYGYTFGSGTRLTVV.